The 32 T cell receptor beta chains below were found in one sample sequenced in a study of cytomegalovirus exposure and HLA in healthy donors. Primers included in the PCR were 60 Vbeta and 13 Jbeta primers. Some clones are missing from TCRdb's copy, which holds only in-frame ones; the method was immunoSEQ multiplex PCR. The sample shows under 110,000 clones, roughly 82% of them seen only once. Sample: PBMCs. These receptor sequences come from a man over 45 in good health and CMV-seronegative.

The rearrangement uses TRBV18 and TRBJ2-7; no reliable D call. In germline, CDR1 is KGHSH, CDR2 LQKENI. Between the trimmed V and J ends, which lost 3 bases and 0 bases, there was a span of 9 bases. The CDR3 consists of 14 residues. CDR3 in amino acids: CASSPGASSYEQYV. The CDR3 bases are TGTGCCAGCTCACCGGGCGCGAGCTCCTACGAGCAGTACGTC.

The CDR3, as DNA: TGTGCCAGCAGCGTATCCCCTCAGGGGTCCGGGGAGCTGTTTTTT. Translated, it gives CASSVSPQGSGELFF. This chain links TRBV9 with TRBJ2-2, with D possibly TRBD1 on 6 matching bases. V was trimmed by 1 base and J by 6 bases, leaving 13 bases between them. This CDR3 comprises 15 residues. Germline CDR1 and CDR2: SGDLS and YYNGEE.

A remark on this clone: The CDR3 end shows no conserved phenylalanine or tryptophan, and so a read error is likely. The limits of the CDR3 on the DNA are not certain, so only TCRdb's listed CDR3 is given. The rearrangement links TRBV6-5 to TRBJ1-6; the table assigns TRBD1, which was not confirmed against the DNA. Germline V gives CDR1 MNHEY, CDR2 SVGAGI. The length of the CDR3 is 13 amino acids, counting both ends. CDR3 in amino acids: CASSDPPRDRGLV.

The chain employs TRBV19 and TRBJ2-1; 7 bases are shared with TRBD1. The V gene end was trimmed by 5 bases and the J gene end by 4 bases; junction bases not matched to a gene: 5. This CDR3 is built from 14 residues. The germline gives CDR1 LNHDA, CDR2 SQIVND (reference sequence). CDR3 bases: TGTGCCAGTAGTGCCGGGACAGTTTACAATGAGCAGTTCTTC. Translated: CASSAGTVYNEQFF.

This chain's CDR3 is CSAGQGSSYEQYF. The CDR3 bases are TGCAGCGCAGGACAGGGGTCTTCCTACGAGCAGTACTTC. The genes are TRBV29-1 and TRBJ2-7; 9 positions agree with TRBD1. V shed 7 bases and J 1 base; nucleotides not matched to a gene: 5. CDR1 is SQVTM, CDR2 ANQGSEA, per germline. This CDR3 region has 13 residues.

The V call is TRBV15, the J call TRBJ1-2; possible D gene TRBD1, 5 bases. CDR3 length: 14 residues. V was trimmed by 0 bases and J by 6 bases, leaving 11 bases between them. Germline CDR1 is LNHNV and CDR2 is YYDKDF (reference sequence). The CDR3, as DNA: TGTGCCACCAGCAGAGATAGCCAGGGCGATGGCTACACCTTC. This sequence encodes CATSRDSQGDGYTF. The full variable domain, its missing parts supplied by reference TRBV15 and TRBJ1-2, is DAMVIQNPRYQVTQFGKPVTLSCSQTLNHNVMYWYQQKSSQAPKLLFHYYDKDFNNEADTPDNFQSRRPNTSFCFLDIRSPGLGDTAMYLCATSRDSQGDGYTFGSGTRLTVV.

The chain recombines TRBV9 with TRBJ1-3, with D uncertain. V lost 3 bases and J 0 bases, leaving 16 bases between the germline ends. Germline V lookup: CDR1 SGDLS, CDR2 YYNGEE. The CDR3 has 17 amino acids. The CDR3 nucleotides are TGTGCCAGCAGCGCCGTCGCGCAGGTGGTCTCTGGAAACACCATATATTTT. This codes for CASSAVAQVVSGNTIYF.

The chain joins TRBV10-3 to TRBJ1-1; D might be TRBD1 (5 bases). Germline assignment: CDR1 ENHRY and CDR2 SYGVKD. Trimming removed 7 bases from V and 1 base from J, with 13 bases in between. The CDR3 is made up of 14 amino acids. CDR3 bases: TGTGCCATCACAGTGGGGGAGGGGAACACTGAAGCTTTCTTT. This sequence encodes CAITVGEGNTEAFF.

The chain is built from TRBV7-9 and TRBJ2-5; a possible D gene is TRBD1 (6 bases). With 5 bases removed from V and 6 bases from J, the gap between germline ends came to 19 bases. CDR3 length: 15 residues. The germline V gene encodes CDR1 SEHNR and CDR2 FQNEAQ (reference sequence). CDR3 coding DNA: TGTGCCAGCAGCCTCCAAATAGGACAGTTAAAGACCCAGTACTTC. It yields the protein CASSLQIGQLKTQYF.

The V gene is TRBV11-2, the J gene TRBJ2-3; TRBD2 aligns across 10 bases. Germline V gene sequence: CDR1 SGHAT, CDR2 FQNNGV. CDR3 length: 17 residues. Losses at the gene ends were 1 base for V and 2 bases for J; bases not matched to a gene: 6. The CDR3 reads CASSLGASGGPTDTQYF. CDR3 DNA: TGTGCCAGCAGCTTAGGGGCTAGCGGGGGCCCCACAGATACGCAGTATTTT.

The chain employs TRBV18 and TRBJ1-1, with 11 bases that match TRBD1. The V and J ends lost 5 bases and 0 bases, in that order; junction bases with no gene match: 17. CDR1 is KGHSH and CDR2 is LQKENI in the germline V gene. This CDR3 region has 20 residues. The DNA for the CDR3 is TGTGCCAGCTCAGCAAACGAAGCCGGGACAGGGGGAAGTATGAACACTGAAGCTTTCTTT. Translation: CASSANEAGTGGSMNTEAFF.

V usage is TRBV9 and J usage is TRBJ2-5, with 15 bases that match TRBD2. Losses at the gene ends were 3 bases for V and 5 bases for J; bases not matched to a gene: 8. This CDR3 spans 17 amino acids. The germline V gene has CDR1 SGDLS and CDR2 YYNGEE. Here the CDR3 reads CASSGGLAGGGRETQYF. In DNA form, the CDR3 reads TGTGCCAGCAGCGGGGGACTAGCGGGGGGAGGAAGGGAGACCCAGTACTTC.

The genes are TRBV5-1 and TRBJ2-2, with D tentatively TRBD2 (5 bases). Germline V lookup: CDR1 SGHRS, CDR2 YFSETQ. This CDR3 is built from 13 residues. Trimming took 4 bases from V and 5 from J, leaving 9 bases between them. The CDR3 loop is CASSSSGTGELFF. The CDR3, as DNA: TGCGCCAGCAGCAGTTCGGGGACCGGGGAGCTGTTTTTT.

The rearrangement uses TRBV28 and TRBJ2-3, with TRBD1 identical over 8 bases. The CDR3 extends over 14 amino acids. Germline V lookup: CDR1 MDHEN, CDR2 SYDVKM. V was clipped by 8 bases and J by 7 bases; unmatched bases: 11. CDR3 DNA: TGTGCCAGCCGACGGACAGGGATAAGGAATACGCAGTATTTT. Encoded protein: CASRRTGIRNTQYF.

The rearrangement links TRBV18 to TRBJ1-2, with D possibly matching TRBD1 (5 bases). The CDR3 is made up of 15 amino acids. Germline CDR1 and CDR2: KGHSH and LQKENI. Deletions cut 0 bases from V and 4 bases from J, with 12 bases between. The CDR3, as DNA: TGTGCCAGCTCACCACCACAGGAGAGCATCTATGGCTACACCTTC. Translation gives CASSPPQESIYGYTF.

The rearrangement links TRBV27 to TRBJ1-1, with unresolved D. The CDR3 loop spans 11 amino acids. The V end lost 6 bases, the J end lost 1 base, and 3 bases lay between the germline ends. Germline assignment: CDR1 MNHEY and CDR2 SMNVEV (reference sequence). This CDR3 reads CASRRNTEAFF. CDR3 DNA sequence: TGTGCCAGCAGGCGGAACACTGAAGCTTTCTTT.

CDR3 sequence: CASSQVQGAPNGEKLFF. CDR3 coding DNA: TGCGCCAGCAGCCAAGTCCAGGGGGCGCCGAATGGAGAAAAACTGTTTTTT. The gene calls are TRBV4-1 and TRBJ1-4; 8 bases match TRBD1. CDR3 size: 17 residues. The germline gives CDR1 MGHRA, CDR2 YSYEKL. V shed 1 base and J 8 bases; nucleotides not matched to a gene: 12.

There are a few counts of this clone. Here the CDR3 reads CASSQSSEMRNEQFF. The CDR3 nucleotides read TGCGCCAGCAGCCAAAGTAGTGAAATGCGCAATGAGCAGTTCTTC. The chain combines TRBV4-1 with TRBJ2-1; D unresolved. The V end lost 2 bases, the J end lost 6 bases, and 14 bases lay between the germline ends. Germline V CDR1 and CDR2: MGHRA, YSYEKL. The CDR3 has 15 amino acids.

The chain employs TRBV7-2 and TRBJ1-5; D is uncertain. The CDR3 spans 16 residues. Deletions cut 1 base from V and 0 bases from J, with 10 bases between. The germline CDR1 and CDR2 sequences are SGHTA and FQGNSA. The CDR3 bases are TGTGCCAGCAGCTTAGGTGCGGTGTATAGCAATCAGCCCCAGCATTTT. This translates into CASSLGAVYSNQPQHF.

This chain connects TRBV27 to TRBJ1-1; the match to TRBD1 covers 10 bases. This CDR3 comprises 16 residues. With 4 bases clipped from V and 0 bases from J, the junction kept 5 bases outside the gene matches. Germline CDR1 MNHEY, CDR2 SMNVEV (reference sequence). The CDR3: CASSYDRGHMNTEAFF. The CDR3 coding sequence is TGTGCCAGCAGTTACGACAGGGGGCACATGAACACTGAAGCTTTCTTT.

This clone was recorded once. The chain carries TRBV21-1 and TRBJ1-5; the listed D gene, TRBD1, was not tested against the DNA. TRBV21-1 is labeled a pseudogene. The CDR3 loop spans 17 amino acids. CDR3 bases: TGTGCCAGCAGCAAAGCACAGAGACAGGGGAGCAATCAGCCCCAGCATTTT. It encodes CASSKAQRQGSNQPQHF.

This clone is a singleton in its sample. The chain links TRBV19 to TRBJ1-1; possibly TRBD1 for D (6 bases). V dropped 6 bases and J dropped 3 bases, with 14 bases sitting between them. The CDR3 has 14 residues. CDR1 and CDR2 from the germline V gene are LNHDA and SQIVND (reference sequence). CDR3 amino acids: CASSLQGIHTEAFF. DNA for the CDR3: TGTGCCAGTAGCTTACAGGGAATCCACACTGAAGCTTTCTTT.

This clone has just one count. The V gene is TRBV5-6, the J gene TRBJ1-2; D may be TRBD1 (6 bases). This CDR3 region has 14 residues. V was clipped by 4 bases and J by 4 bases, with 14 bases between them. Germline values: CDR1 SGHDT, CDR2 YYEEEE. CDR3 sequence: CASSPPQGGYGYTF. The CDR3 bases are TGTGCCAGCAGCCCACCACAGGGCGGCTATGGCTACACCTTC.

The V and J genes are TRBV10-3 and TRBJ2-5; 11 nucleotides agree with TRBD2. From germline, CDR1 is ENHRY and CDR2 SYGVKD. The CDR3 is 14 amino acids. J lost 4 bases, V lost 11 bases, and 9 bases had no gene match. The CDR3, as DNA: TGTGCCTCCCCGGTAGCGGGGGGGCGAGAGACCCAGTACTTC. It is translated as CASPVAGGRETQYF.

The V and J genes are TRBV29-1 and TRBJ2-1, with a possible D match to TRBD1 (6 bases). The CDR3 spans 13 residues. Germline V gives CDR1 SQVTM, CDR2 ANQGSEA. V lost 6 bases and J lost 8, with 17 bases in between. The DNA for the CDR3 is TGCAGCGTCCTCAGACAGGCAGGCGATGAGCAGTTCTTC. Amino acid sequence: CSVLRQAGDEQFF.

The J gene is TRBJ2-5, the V gene TRBV2; 8 positions match TRBD2. This CDR3 region has 15 residues. Losses at the gene ends were 6 bases for V and 3 bases for J; bases not matched to a gene: 9. Germline CDR1 SNHLY, CDR2 FYNNEI. In DNA form, the CDR3 reads TGTGCCAGCAGGCGGGACCCGGGACTAGAAGAGACCCAGTACTTC. It is translated as CASRRDPGLEETQYF. The full variable domain, completed using reference TRBV2 and TRBJ2-5, is EPEVTQTPSHQVTQMGQEVILRCVPISNHLYFYWYRQILGQKVEFLVSFYNNEISEKSEIFDDQFSVERPDGSNFTLKIRSTKLEDSAMYFCASRRDPGLEETQYFGPGTRLLVL.

The chain couples TRBV6-1 to TRBJ2-3, with D tentatively TRBD1 (7 bases). Germline V CDR1 and CDR2: MNHNS, SASEGT. The CDR3 covers 15 residues. V was trimmed by 1 base and J by 6 bases, leaving 14 bases between them. The CDR3 region has the DNA TGTGCCAGCAGTGAAGTGGGGGGACAGCCCGATACGCAGTATTTT. Its translation: CASSEVGGQPDTQYF.

V usage is TRBV11-2 and J usage is TRBJ1-2; D remains unclear. Germline V lookup: CDR1 SGHAT, CDR2 FQNNGV. The CDR3 has 15 residues. The germline V and J ends were trimmed by 6 bases and 2 bases, with 16 bases remaining between them. The CDR3 region has the DNA TGTGCCAGCAGTTCAATCTGGCGGGGAAACTATGGCTACACCTTC. Protein product: CASSSIWRGNYGYTF.

The table lists this clone with a few counts. The chain carries TRBV6-5 and TRBJ2-7, with TRBD1 as a possible D gene (7 bases). Germline V gene sequence: CDR1 MNHEY, CDR2 SVGAGI. V lost 2 bases, J lost 6 bases, and 14 bases lay in between. The CDR3 contains 14 residues. The CDR3 loop reads CASSYPRQGGEQYF. The CDR3 coding sequence is TGTGCCAGCAGTTACCCGCGACAGGGAGGCGAGCAGTACTTC.

The V call is TRBV19, the J call TRBJ1-5; possible D gene TRBD1, 5 bases. V gave up 5 bases and J gave up 0 bases, with 11 bases separating them. CDR3 length equals 15 residues. CDR1 is LNHDA, CDR2 SQIVND, per germline (reference sequence). CDR3 amino acids: CASSEQVYSNQPQHF. The CDR3, as DNA: TGTGCCAGTAGTGAACAGGTTTATAGCAATCAGCCCCAGCATTTT.

The chain couples TRBV18 to TRBJ1-2; 9 bases match TRBD1. The V gene end was trimmed by 3 bases and the J gene end by 8 bases; junction bases not matched to a gene: 10. The CDR3 extends over 15 amino acids. Germline V gives CDR1 KGHSH, CDR2 LQKENI. The CDR3 protein is CASSPIGQGNGGYTF. The DNA of the CDR3 is TGTGCCAGCTCACCGATCGGACAGGGGAACGGAGGCTACACCTTC.

This clone was recorded only once. The chain joins TRBV9 to TRBJ1-4; D remains unclear. Germline V CDR1 and CDR2: SGDLS, YYNGEE. Between the trimmed V and J ends, which lost 3 bases and 0 bases, there was a span of 9 bases. This CDR3 has 15 amino acids. Here the CDR3 reads CASSGPVATNEKLFF. In DNA form, the CDR3 reads TGTGCCAGCAGCGGGCCTGTTGCAACTAATGAAAAACTGTTTTTT.